Listed below are T cell receptor beta chains from one sample, sequenced in a study of CD8 T cells in ankylosing spondylitis. TCRdb ran MiXCR on the 5' RACE reads and lists one entry per CDR3 protein. The table lists 150,000 or so distinct CDR3 sequences, 9.8% of them singletons. Sample: blood, either unsorted or a sorted T cell fraction (not recorded which). The receptors were gathered from a female donor with ankylosing spondylitis or in good health (not recorded which). Each CDR3 is given with its conserved first and last residue. A D gene is named only where the DNA matches it firmly. The size entry is marked missing in some rows and otherwise reads once, few, many or a size class.

clone size: medium-sized; J gene: TRBJ2-7; V gene: TRBV14; D gene: .; CDR3 DNA: TGTGCCAGCAGCGGCGAGCAGTACTTC; CDR3 protein: CASSGEQYF
clone size: .; J gene: TRBJ2-7; V gene: TRBV20-1; D gene: .; CDR3 DNA: TGCAGTGCTGGGCTAGGGGGGAACGAGCAGTACTTC; CDR3 protein: CSAGLGGNEQYF
clone size: many; J gene: TRBJ2-1; V gene: TRBV4-3; D gene: .; CDR3 DNA: TGCGCCAGCAGCCCCAAAAAGAAGGGGACTGGGGACAATGAGCAGTTCTTC; CDR3 protein: CASSPKKKGTGDNEQFF
clone size: .; J gene: TRBJ2-7; V gene: TRBV10-3; D gene: .; CDR3 DNA: TGTGCCATCAGTGAGTCGGTTCTAGGGACGGGGACCTACGAGCAGTACTTC; CDR3 protein: CAISESVLGTGTYEQYF
clone size: .; J gene: TRBJ2-1; V gene: TRBV27; D gene: TRBD2; CDR3 DNA: TGTGCCAGCAGTCTAGCGGAACACTCCTACAATGAGCAGTTCTTC; CDR3 protein: CASSLAEHSYNEQFF
clone size: few; J gene: TRBJ2-7; V gene: TRBV27; D gene: .; CDR3 DNA: TGTGCCAGCAGTTCCGGGACTTATTACGAGCAGTACTTC; CDR3 protein: CASSSGTYYEQYF
clone size: few; J gene: TRBJ1-2; V gene: TRBV24-1; D gene: .; CDR3 DNA: TGTGCCACCAGTGTTGCCCAAGACGGGTTGGGCTACACCTTC; CDR3 protein: CATSVAQDGLGYTF
clone size: .; J gene: TRBJ1-3; V gene: TRBV27; D gene: TRBD1; CDR3 DNA: TGTGCCAGCAGTCCGACAGGGGCTGGAAACACCATATATTTT; CDR3 protein: CASSPTGAGNTIYF
clone size: few; J gene: TRBJ2-7; V gene: TRBV18; D gene: .; CDR3 DNA: TGTGCCAGCTCACCAGAGGACAGCCCCGAGCAGTACTTC; CDR3 protein: CASSPEDSPEQYF
clone size: .; J gene: TRBJ2-3; V gene: TRBV11-2; D gene: TRBD2; CDR3 DNA: TGTGCCAGCAGCGGAGGACTAGCGGGAGGGGTAACAGATACGCAGTATTTT; CDR3 protein: CASSGGLAGGVTDTQYF
clone size: many; J gene: TRBJ1-1; V gene: TRBV12-3/TRBV12-4; D gene: .; CDR3 DNA: TGTGCCAGCAGTTTCGGGAACATGAACACTGAAGCTTTCTTT; CDR3 protein: CASSFGNMNTEAFF
clone size: few; J gene: TRBJ1-1; V gene: TRBV9; D gene: .; CDR3 DNA: TGTGCCAGCAGCGTAGAGAACAGAGCCAACACTGAAGCTTTCTTT; CDR3 protein: CASSVENRANTEAFF
clone size: many; J gene: TRBJ2-7; V gene: TRBV6-1; D gene: TRBD1; CDR3 DNA: TGTGCCAGCGGATGGGCAGGGGGTTACGAGCAGTACTTC; CDR3 protein: CASGWAGGYEQYF
clone size: .; J gene: TRBJ2-3; V gene: TRBV6-5; D gene: TRBD2; CDR3 DNA: TGTGCCAGCAGTTACTACACTAGCGGAGGCACAGATACGCAGTATTTT; CDR3 protein: CASSYYTSGGTDTQYF
clone size: .; J gene: TRBJ2-3; V gene: TRBV5-1; D gene: TRBD1; CDR3 DNA: TGCGCCAGCAGCGCCACAGGGGGCACGGATACGCAGTATTTT; CDR3 protein: CASSATGGTDTQYF
clone size: few; J gene: TRBJ2-7; V gene: TRBV7-6; D gene: TRBD2; CDR3 DNA: TGTGCCAGCAGCCCGTTCAACGGCGGGAGCTCCTACGAGCAGTACTTC; CDR3 protein: CASSPFNGGSSYEQYF
clone size: .; J gene: TRBJ2-7; V gene: TRBV12-3/TRBV12-4; D gene: TRBD2; CDR3 DNA: TGTGCCGGCCTCCTTAGCGGGAGCCCCTACGAGCAGTACTTC; CDR3 protein: CAGLLSGSPYEQYF
clone size: .; J gene: TRBJ2-6; V gene: TRBV28; D gene: .; CDR3 DNA: TGTGCCAGCACCCTTGAAAACTCTGGGGCCAACGTCCTGACTTTC; CDR3 protein: CASTLENSGANVLTF
clone size: .; J gene: TRBJ2-7; V gene: TRBV6-1; D gene: .; CDR3 DNA: TGTGCCAGCAGCCCCCTGGAGGGGTCCTACGAGCAGTACTTC; CDR3 protein: CASSPLEGSYEQYF
clone size: few; J gene: TRBJ2-4; V gene: TRBV7-8; D gene: TRBD1; CDR3 DNA: TGTGCCAGCAGCTTAGGGACAGGGATAGCCAAAAACATTCAGTACTTC; CDR3 protein: CASSLGTGIAKNIQYF
clone size: .; J gene: TRBJ2-7; V gene: TRBV4-3; D gene: TRBD2; CDR3 DNA: TGCGCCAGCAGCCTCAGGACTAGCGGGAGGGCCTACGAGCAGTACTTC; CDR3 protein: CASSLRTSGRAYEQYF
clone size: many; J gene: TRBJ2-7; V gene: TRBV29-1; D gene: .; CDR3 DNA: TGCAGCGTCCCACAGGGTTCCGAGCAGTACTTC; CDR3 protein: CSVPQGSEQYF
clone size: many; J gene: TRBJ1-3; V gene: TRBV10-3; D gene: .; CDR3 DNA: TGTGCCATCAGTGAGGAAAACACCATATATTTT; CDR3 protein: CAISEENTIYF
clone size: few; J gene: TRBJ2-7; V gene: TRBV7-6; D gene: .; CDR3 DNA: TGTGCCAGCAGCTCGGAGGGATGGGAGCAGTACTTC; CDR3 protein: CASSSEGWEQYF
clone size: .; J gene: TRBJ2-3; V gene: TRBV28; D gene: TRBD2; CDR3 DNA: TGTGCCAGCAGTTCGGGCACCGGACTAGCGGGCACAGATACGCAGTATTTT; CDR3 protein: CASSSGTGLAGTDTQYF
clone size: .; J gene: TRBJ2-7; V gene: TRBV5-5; D gene: .; CDR3 DNA: TGTGCCAGCAGCTTGGGTATTTCACAATCCTACGAGCAGTACTTC; CDR3 protein: CASSLGISQSYEQYF
clone size: few; J gene: TRBJ2-7; V gene: TRBV20-1; D gene: .; CDR3 DNA: TGCAGTGCTAGATCTTACTACGAGCAGTACTTC; CDR3 protein: CSARSYYEQYF